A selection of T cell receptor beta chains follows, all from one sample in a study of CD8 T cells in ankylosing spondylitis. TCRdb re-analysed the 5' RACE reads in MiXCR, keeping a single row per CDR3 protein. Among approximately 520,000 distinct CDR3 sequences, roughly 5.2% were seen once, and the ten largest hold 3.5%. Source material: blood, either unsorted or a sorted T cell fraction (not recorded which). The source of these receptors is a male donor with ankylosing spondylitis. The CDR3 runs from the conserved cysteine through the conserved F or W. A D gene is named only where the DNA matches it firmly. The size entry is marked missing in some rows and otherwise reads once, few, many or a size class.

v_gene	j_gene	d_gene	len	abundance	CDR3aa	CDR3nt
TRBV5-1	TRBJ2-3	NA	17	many	CASSLGPVRGSTDTQYF	TGCGCCAGCAGCTTGGGCCCGGTGCGGGGAAGCACAGATACGCAGTATTTT
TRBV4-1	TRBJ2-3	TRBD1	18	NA	CASSQVFRDRGQRDTQYF	TGCGCCAGCAGCCAAGTATTTAGGGACAGGGGGCAGAGGGATACGCAGTATTTT
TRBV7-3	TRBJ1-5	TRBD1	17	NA	CASSLYRGRLYGQPQHF	TGTGCCAGCAGCCTATACAGGGGGCGCTTATACGGTCAGCCCCAGCATTTT
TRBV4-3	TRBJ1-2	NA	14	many	CASSQVLGFYGYTF	TGCGCCAGCAGCCAAGTTCTGGGGTTCTATGGCTACACCTTC
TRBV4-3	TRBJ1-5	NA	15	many	CASSHEWTPNQPQHF	TGCGCCAGCAGCCACGAATGGACACCTAATCAGCCCCAGCATTTT
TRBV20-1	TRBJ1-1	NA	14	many	CSARAGAQNTEAFF	TGCAGTGCTAGAGCAGGGGCCCAGAACACTGAAGCTTTCTTT
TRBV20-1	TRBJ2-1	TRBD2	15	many	CSAPSRTSGNNEQFF	TGCAGTGCTCCTTCTCGGACTAGCGGAAACAATGAGCAGTTCTTC
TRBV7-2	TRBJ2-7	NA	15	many	CASSLVRGPSYEQYF	TGTGCCAGCAGCTTAGTGCGGGGGCCCTCCTACGAGCAGTACTTC
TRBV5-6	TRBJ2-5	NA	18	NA	CASSLVLRDTLGRETQYF	TGTGCCAGCAGCTTAGTCCTCAGGGATACCCTGGGGAGGGAGACCCAGTACTTC
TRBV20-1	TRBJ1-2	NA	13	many	CSARAGANYGYTF	TGCAGTGCTAGAGCGGGAGCTAACTATGGCTACACCTTC
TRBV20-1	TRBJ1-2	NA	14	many	CSARDGRRWEGYTF	TGCAGTGCTAGAGATGGGAGAAGGTGGGAAGGCTACACCTTC
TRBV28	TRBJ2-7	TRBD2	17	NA	CASSLAGLAGPLDEQYF	TGTGCCAGCAGTTTAGCGGGACTAGCGGGCCCCCTGGACGAGCAGTACTTC
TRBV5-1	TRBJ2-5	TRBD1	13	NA	CASSTQGAETQYF	TGCGCCAGCAGCACCCAGGGGGCGGAGACCCAGTACTTC
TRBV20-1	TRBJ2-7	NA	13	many	CSAKIFNLYEQYF	TGCAGTGCTAAGATCTTTAACCTCTACGAGCAGTACTTC
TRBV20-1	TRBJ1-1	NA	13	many	CSALDRTNTEAFF	TGCAGTGCTCTGGACCGGACGAACACTGAAGCTTTCTTT
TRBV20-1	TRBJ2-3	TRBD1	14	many	CSARRDRNTDTQYF	TGCAGTGCACGACGGGACAGGAACACAGATACGCAGTATTTT
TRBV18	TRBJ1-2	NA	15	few	CASSPFEGTDGGYTF	TGTGCCAGCTCACCATTCGAGGGAACAGATGGAGGCTACACCTTC
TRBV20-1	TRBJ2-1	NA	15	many	CSAPPLDSSYNEQFF	TGCAGTGCCCCTCCCCTAGATTCCTCCTACAATGAGCAGTTCTTC
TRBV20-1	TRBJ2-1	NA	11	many	CSARGWNEQFF	TGCAGTGCTAGAGGGTGGAATGAGCAGTTCTTC
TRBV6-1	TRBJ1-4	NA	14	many	CASSLDGKNEKLFF	TGTGCCAGCAGCCTTGACGGAAAGAATGAAAAACTGTTTTTT
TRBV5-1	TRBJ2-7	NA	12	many	CASRQEGYEQYF	TGCGCCAGCAGGCAAGAAGGCTACGAGCAGTACTTC
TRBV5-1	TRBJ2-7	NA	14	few	CASSASGGLYEQYF	TGCGCCAGCAGCGCAAGCGGCGGCCTCTACGAGCAGTACTTC
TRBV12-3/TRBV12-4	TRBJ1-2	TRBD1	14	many	CASSLGARGLGYTF	TGTGCCAGCAGTTTAGGCGCCAGGGGGCTTGGCTACACCTTC
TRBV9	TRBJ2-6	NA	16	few	CASSVASGAGANVLTF	TGTGCCAGCAGCGTAGCTTCGGGGGCTGGGGCCAACGTCCTGACTTTC
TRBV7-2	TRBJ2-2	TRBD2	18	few	CASSLAGLAGAYTGELFF	TGTGCCAGCAGCTTAGCGGGACTAGCGGGAGCATACACCGGGGAGCTGTTTTTT
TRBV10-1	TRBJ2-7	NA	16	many	CASSESFGTAVGEQYF	TGCGCCAGCAGTGAATCATTCGGGACGGCTGTTGGCGAGCAGTACTTC
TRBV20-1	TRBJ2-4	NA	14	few	CSATPGGSKNIQYF	TGCAGTGCTACCCCGGGCGGATCCAAAAACATTCAGTACTTC
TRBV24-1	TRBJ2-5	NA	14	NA	CATSDRLGSGTQYF	TGTGCCACCAGTGACCGACTCGGTAGTGGGACCCAGTACTTC
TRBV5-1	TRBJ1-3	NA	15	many	CASSSGAARRNTIYF	TGCGCCAGCAGCTCTGGGGCAGCCCGGCGTAACACCATATATTTT
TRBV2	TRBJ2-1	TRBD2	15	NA	CASSETLYFSGTQFF	TGTGCCAGCAGTGAAACCCTTTATTTCAGCGGGACGCAGTTCTTC
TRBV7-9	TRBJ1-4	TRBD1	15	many	CASSPGRDSNEKLFF	TGTGCCAGCAGCCCGGGTCGGGACAGCAATGAAAAACTGTTTTTT
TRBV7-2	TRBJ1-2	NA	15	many	CASSLGGGSNYGYTF	TGTGCCAGCAGCTTAGGCGGGGGGTCTAACTATGGCTACACCTTC
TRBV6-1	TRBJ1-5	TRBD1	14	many	CASSETGQARPQHF	TGTGCCAGCAGTGAAACGGGACAGGCCAGGCCCCAGCATTTT
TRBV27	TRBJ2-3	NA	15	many	CASTLDGDLLDTQYF	TGTGCCAGCACACTGGACGGGGATCTCTTGGATACGCAGTATTTT
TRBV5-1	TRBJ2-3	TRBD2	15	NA	CASSLASTSGDTQYF	TGCGCCAGCAGCTTGGCCTCGACTAGCGGGGATACGCAGTATTTT
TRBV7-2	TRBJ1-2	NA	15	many	CASTLGTRVDYGYTF	TGTGCCAGCACCCTAGGGACCAGGGTCGACTATGGCTACACCTTC
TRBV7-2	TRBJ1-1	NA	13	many	CASSLVYHTEAFF	TGTGCCAGCAGCTTAGTGTACCACACTGAAGCTTTCTTT
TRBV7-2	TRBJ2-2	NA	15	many	CASSQVGVDTGELFF	TGTGCCAGCAGCCAAGTAGGGGTCGACACCGGGGAGCTGTTTTTT
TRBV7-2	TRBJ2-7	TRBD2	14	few	CASSPGGGRNEQYF	TGTGCCAGCAGCCCCGGGGGAGGGCGGAACGAGCAGTACTTC
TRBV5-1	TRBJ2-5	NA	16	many	CASSLGQRTLEETQYF	TGCGCCAGCAGCTTGGGGCAGCGTACTCTAGAGGAGACCCAGTACTTC
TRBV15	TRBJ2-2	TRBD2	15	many	CATSRIGTSYGELFF	TGTGCCACCAGCAGAATCGGGACTAGCTACGGGGAGCTGTTTTTT
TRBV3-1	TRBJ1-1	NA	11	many	CASSQGAGAFF	TGTGCCAGCAGCCAAGGGGCCGGGGCTTTCTTT